This is a list of T cell receptor beta chains from one sample in a study of blood T cell repertoires in COVID-19. Sequenced by immunoSEQ multiplex PCR; TCRdb stores in-frame clones only, minus some. The sample yields hundreds of thousands of clones, 89% seen once. Sequencing used peripheral blood. The source of these receptors is a woman in her 30s with COVID-19, enrolled during active disease. The CDR3 runs from the conserved cysteine through the conserved F or W. The D gene is left open where the match is weak. Part of the rows lack a size; the others show once, few, many or a class for expanded clones.

size: .
J: TRBJ2-3
D: TRBD1
V: TRBV2
DNA: TGTGCCAGCTCCGACAGGGGGCGGACAGATACGCAGTATTTT
CDR3: CASSDRGRTDTQYF

size: .
J: TRBJ2-3
D: TRBD2
V: TRBV11-3
DNA: TGTGCCAGCACCGAAGGGGGACTAGCTCGCCTTAGCACAGATACGCAGTATTTT
CDR3: CASTEGGLARLSTDTQYF

size: .
J: TRBJ2-1
D: .
V: TRBV5-1
DNA: TGCGCCAGCAGCTTTGGAGGGGACTACAATGAGCAGTTCTTC
CDR3: CASSFGGDYNEQFF

size: .
J: TRBJ2-7
D: .
V: TRBV28
DNA: TGTGCCAGCAGTTTTTTAGCAGGGAGGAAAGACGAGCAGTACTTC
CDR3: CASSFLAGRKDEQYF

size: .
J: TRBJ1-6
D: TRBD1
V: TRBV5-1
DNA: TGCGCCAGCAGCCGGACAGGGGGCTCGGATTCACCCCTCCACTTT
CDR3: CASSRTGGSDSPLHF

size: .
J: TRBJ2-3
D: .
V: TRBV7-7
DNA: TGTGCTAGCAGCGACCGGTCGGGAGATACGCAGTATTTT
CDR3: CASSDRSGDTQYF

size: .
J: TRBJ1-2
D: TRBD1
V: TRBV15
DNA: TGTGCCACCAGCAGGGCCGGGACAGGGGCTTTTAACACCTTC
CDR3: CATSRAGTGAFNTF

size: .
J: TRBJ1-5
D: .
V: TRBV6-5
DNA: TGTGCCAGCAGTCGCACCGGGAGGGACAATCAGCCCCAGCATTTT
CDR3: CASSRTGRDNQPQHF

size: .
J: TRBJ2-1
D: TRBD2
V: TRBV5-1
DNA: TGCGCCAGCAGCCCCGGGACTACCTACAATGAGCAGTTCTTC
CDR3: CASSPGTTYNEQFF

size: .
J: TRBJ1-1
D: .
V: TRBV28
DNA: TGTGCCAGCAGTTTATCAGAGGGAGGCACTGAAGCTTTCTTT
CDR3: CASSLSEGGTEAFF

size: .
J: TRBJ1-2
D: .
V: TRBV3-1/TRBV3-2
DNA: TGTGCCAGCAGCCAAGGACCCGGGTCCCCTAACTATGGCTACACCTTC
CDR3: CASSQGPGSPNYGYTF

size: .
J: TRBJ1-2
D: TRBD1
V: TRBV7-9
DNA: TGTGCCAGCACCTTCCCCGGACAGGTGATCTATGGCTACACCTTC
CDR3: CASTFPGQVIYGYTF

size: .
J: TRBJ2-7
D: TRBD1
V: TRBV6-5
DNA: TGTGCCTTGGGGACCCGGGACAGGGGCTACGAGCAGTACTTC
CDR3: CALGTRDRGYEQYF

size: .
J: TRBJ2-3
D: TRBD2
V: TRBV27
DNA: TGTGCCAGCAGTCGAGGACTAGCGGGGGGTCTTTCGGATACGCAGTATTTT
CDR3: CASSRGLAGGLSDTQYF

size: few
J: TRBJ1-6
D: TRBD1
V: TRBV19
DNA: TGTGCCAGTAGTGCGGGACAGGGGAATAATTCACCCCTCCACTTT
CDR3: CASSAGQGNNSPLHF

size: few
J: TRBJ2-4
D: .
V: TRBV30
DNA: TGTGCCTGGAGTGTACAGGGCGGGAACATTCAGTACTTC
CDR3: CAWSVQGGNIQYF

size: .
J: TRBJ2-3
D: TRBD2
V: TRBV11-2
DNA: TGTGCCAGCAGCTTTTATCTAGCGGGGGAAGGAGATACGCAGTATTTT
CDR3: CASSFYLAGEGDTQYF

size: .
J: TRBJ2-5
D: TRBD2
V: TRBV9
DNA: TGTGCCAGCAGCGTAGCTGAGGAGCGGGGGGAGACCCAGTACTTC
CDR3: CASSVAEERGETQYF

size: .
J: TRBJ1-1
D: .
V: TRBV5-4
DNA: TGTGCCACGACCCTCACGGGGATAGACACTGAAGCTTTCTTT
CDR3: CATTLTGIDTEAFF

size: .
J: TRBJ1-5
D: TRBD1
V: TRBV12-3/TRBV12-4
DNA: TGTGCCAGCAGTACAGGGGGTTTCTCAGCCCAGCATTTT
CDR3: CASSTGGFSAQHF

size: .
J: TRBJ2-1
D: .
V: TRBV29-1
DNA: TGCAGCCTGGCGGGCAGCATCTACAATGAGCAGTTCTTC
CDR3: CSLAGSIYNEQFF

size: .
J: TRBJ2-3
D: TRBD1
V: TRBV2
DNA: TGTGCCAGCAGCACGGACAGGTCCAGCCCAGATACGCAGTATTTT
CDR3: CASSTDRSSPDTQYF

size: .
J: TRBJ2-1
D: TRBD2
V: TRBV2
DNA: TGTGCCAGCAGCGCTCTAGCGGGGGTTAGCTACAATGAGCAGTTCTTC
CDR3: CASSALAGVSYNEQFF

size: once
J: TRBJ2-3
D: TRBD1
V: TRBV4-1
DNA: TGCGCCAGCAGCCACGGACAGGGGGCGACAGATACGCAGTATTTT
CDR3: CASSHGQGATDTQYF

size: .
J: TRBJ2-7
D: TRBD1
V: TRBV10-3
DNA: TGTGCCATCAGTGTTACAGGGGATTATGGCGAGCAGTACTTC
CDR3: CAISVTGDYGEQYF

size: .
J: TRBJ2-3
D: TRBD2
V: TRBV29-1
DNA: TGCAGCGTTGGAAGCGGGGTCGATGGAGATACGCAGTATTTT
CDR3: CSVGSGVDGDTQYF

size: .
J: TRBJ1-2
D: .
V: TRBV3-1/TRBV3-2
DNA: TGTGCCAGCAGCCAAGATCTTGCCGGGGTCGGCAGCCGCAACTATGGCTACACCTTC
CDR3: CASSQDLAGVGSRNYGYTF

size: .
J: TRBJ2-5
D: TRBD2
V: TRBV28
DNA: TGTGCCAGCAACGGTCGCACTAGCGGCCAAGAGACCCAGTACTTC
CDR3: CASNGRTSGQETQYF

size: .
J: TRBJ1-1
D: TRBD1
V: TRBV11-3
DNA: TGTGCCAGCAGCTTTCAGGGGGAGAACACTGAAGCTTTCTTT
CDR3: CASSFQGENTEAFF

size: .
J: TRBJ1-2
D: .
V: TRBV29-1
DNA: TGCAGCGCTGAAGGCCTACCCCCACTCCGTGGCTACACCTTC
CDR3: CSAEGLPPLRGYTF

size: .
J: TRBJ2-2
D: TRBD2
V: TRBV3-1/TRBV3-2
DNA: TGTGCCAGCAGCATCAGCGGGGGGACCACCGGGGAGCTGTTTTTT
CDR3: CASSISGGTTGELFF

size: .
J: TRBJ2-1
D: .
V: TRBV7-2
DNA: TGTGCCAGCAGCGCGTACGGGACTGGGAACAATGAGCAGTTCTTC
CDR3: CASSAYGTGNNEQFF

size: .
J: TRBJ2-3
D: .
V: TRBV11-3
DNA: TGTGCCAGCAGCGAACCAGGTGTGAATACGCAGTATTTT
CDR3: CASSEPGVNTQYF

size: .
J: TRBJ1-1
D: .
V: TRBV29-1
DNA: TGCAGCGTTGAAGAATCACGGGTGAACACTGAAGCTTTCTTT
CDR3: CSVEESRVNTEAFF

size: .
J: TRBJ2-5
D: .
V: TRBV19
DNA: TGTGCCAGTAGTATAGGTAACGGCCAAGAGACCCAGTACTTC
CDR3: CASSIGNGQETQYF